This T cell receptor beta chain was sequenced during a study of cytomegalovirus exposure and HLA in healthy donors. Study findings and constraints: Available immune exposure information was restricted to CMV serostatus only. Researchers catalogued roughly 170 TCR beta chains as cytomegalovirus-associated.

The study ran its PCR with 60 Vbeta and 13 Jbeta primers. Profiled with immunoSEQ multiplex PCR; TCRdb holds only in-frame clones, not every one. Among approximately 100,000 clones listed, over 65% were seen once. J gave up 10 bases and V 7 bases, and 11 bases lay outside the gene matches. The CDR3 length is 15 residues. Per germline, CDR1 SGHAT and CDR2 FQNNGV. Comments on this clone: What it binds is unknown.

This receptor was obtained from a man in his sixties in good health and CMV-seropositive. Material: PBMCs. The chain carries TRBV11-2 and TRBJ2-1; 12 nucleotides agree with TRBD1. The CDR3 loop is CASTRPGQGALEQFF. The CDR3 region has the DNA TGTGCCAGCACCCGTCCGGGACAGGGGGCCCTCGAGCAGTTCTTC.